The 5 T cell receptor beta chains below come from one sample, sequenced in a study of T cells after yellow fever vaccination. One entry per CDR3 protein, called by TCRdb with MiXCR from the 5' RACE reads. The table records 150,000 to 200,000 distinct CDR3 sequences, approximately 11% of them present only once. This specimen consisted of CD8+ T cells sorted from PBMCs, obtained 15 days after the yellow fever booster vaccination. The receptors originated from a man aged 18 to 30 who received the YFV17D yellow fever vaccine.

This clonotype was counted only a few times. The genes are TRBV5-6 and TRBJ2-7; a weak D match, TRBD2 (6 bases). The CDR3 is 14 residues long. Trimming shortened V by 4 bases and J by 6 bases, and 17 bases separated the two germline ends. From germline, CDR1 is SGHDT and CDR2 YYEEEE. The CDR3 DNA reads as TGTGCCAGCAGCCGGGGGACCGACCCCTTCGAGCAGTACGTC. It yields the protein CASSRGTDPFEQYV.

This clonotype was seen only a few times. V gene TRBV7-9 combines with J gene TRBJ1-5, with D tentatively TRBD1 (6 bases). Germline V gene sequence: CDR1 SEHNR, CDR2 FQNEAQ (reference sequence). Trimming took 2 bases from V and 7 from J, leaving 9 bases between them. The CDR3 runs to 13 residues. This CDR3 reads CASSLSQGQPQHF. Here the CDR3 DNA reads TGTGCCAGCAGCTTATCACAGGGACAGCCCCAGCATTTT. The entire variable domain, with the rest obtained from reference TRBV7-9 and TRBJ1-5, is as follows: DTGVSQNPRHKITKRGQNVTFRCDPISEHNRLYWYRQTLGQGPEFLTYFQNEAQLEKSRLLSDRFSAERPKGSFSTLEIQRTEQGDSAMYLCASSLSQGQPQHFGDGTRLSIL.

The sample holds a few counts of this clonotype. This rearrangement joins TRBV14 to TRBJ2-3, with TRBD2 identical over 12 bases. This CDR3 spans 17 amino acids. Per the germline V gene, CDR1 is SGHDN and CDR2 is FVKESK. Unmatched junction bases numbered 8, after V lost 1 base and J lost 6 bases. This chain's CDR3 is CASSQVASGGASDTQYF. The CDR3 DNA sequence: TGTGCCAGCAGCCAAGTGGCTAGCGGGGGGGCATCGGATACGCAGTATTTT.

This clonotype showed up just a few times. In nucleotides, the CDR3 is TGTGCCAGCACCTCGAACAGGTACAATGAGCAGTTCTTC. Residues: CASTSNRYNEQFF. The chain recombines TRBV6-2 or TRBV6-3 with TRBJ2-1, with TRBD1 as a possible D gene (5 bases). The CDR3 loop spans 13 amino acids. V was pared by 7 bases and J by 4 bases, with 11 bases between. The germline V gene has CDR1 MNHEY and CDR2 SVGEGT.

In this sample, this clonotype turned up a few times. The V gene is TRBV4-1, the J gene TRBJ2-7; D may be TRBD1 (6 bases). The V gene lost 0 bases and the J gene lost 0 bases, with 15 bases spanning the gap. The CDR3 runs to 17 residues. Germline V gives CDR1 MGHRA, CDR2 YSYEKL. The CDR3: CASSQEWQGLHSYEQYV. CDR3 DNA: TGCGCCAGCAGCCAAGAATGGCAGGGGCTTCACTCCTACGAGCAGTACGTC.